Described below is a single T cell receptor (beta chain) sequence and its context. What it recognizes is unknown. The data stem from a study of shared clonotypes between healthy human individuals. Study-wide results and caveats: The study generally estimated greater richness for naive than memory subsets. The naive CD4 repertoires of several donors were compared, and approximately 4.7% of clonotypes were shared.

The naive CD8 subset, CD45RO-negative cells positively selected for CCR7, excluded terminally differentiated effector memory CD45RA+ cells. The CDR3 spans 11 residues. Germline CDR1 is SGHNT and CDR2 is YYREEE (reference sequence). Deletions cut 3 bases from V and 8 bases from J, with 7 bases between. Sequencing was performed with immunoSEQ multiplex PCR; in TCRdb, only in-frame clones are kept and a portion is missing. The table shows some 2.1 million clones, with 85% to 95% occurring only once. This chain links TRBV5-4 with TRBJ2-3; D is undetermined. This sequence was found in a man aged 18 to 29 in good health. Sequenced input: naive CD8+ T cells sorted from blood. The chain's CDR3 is CASSYLGTQYF. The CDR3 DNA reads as TGTGCCAGCAGCTATCTTGGTACGCAGTATTTT.